Detailed here is one T cell receptor (beta chain). This sample is drawn from a study of sequential checkpoint blockade in melanoma. Study at large: Maintenance nivolumab came after either treatment sequence. TCRbeta immunosequencing was performed on DNA from more than 75 pretreatment melanoma tumor samples. Over 20 patients had matched tumor biopsies before treatment and at week 13 after nivolumab or ipilimumab alone.

Treatment denoted: randomized to nivolumab then ipilimumab (arm A) or the reverse (arm B). Trimming stripped 0 bases from V and 4 bases from J, with 12 bases between. The CDR3 has 14 residues. Germline loops: CDR1 SQVTM, CDR2 ANQGSEA. TCRdb's table, derived via immunoSEQ multiplex PCR, lists solely in-frame clones and lacks some. This table holds approximately 4,200 clones, around 24% found once. The input for sequencing was tumor tissue (inferred from file names), taken from a patient given nivolumab and ipilimumab in sequence. V usage is TRBV29-1 and J usage is TRBJ2-5, with D perhaps given as TRBD1 or TRBD2 (6 bases each). The TCR comes from a human donor with melanoma. CDR3 protein: CSVEDQGTGETQYF. DNA of the CDR3: TGCAGCGTTGAAGATCAGGGGACTGGAGAGACCCAGTACTTC.